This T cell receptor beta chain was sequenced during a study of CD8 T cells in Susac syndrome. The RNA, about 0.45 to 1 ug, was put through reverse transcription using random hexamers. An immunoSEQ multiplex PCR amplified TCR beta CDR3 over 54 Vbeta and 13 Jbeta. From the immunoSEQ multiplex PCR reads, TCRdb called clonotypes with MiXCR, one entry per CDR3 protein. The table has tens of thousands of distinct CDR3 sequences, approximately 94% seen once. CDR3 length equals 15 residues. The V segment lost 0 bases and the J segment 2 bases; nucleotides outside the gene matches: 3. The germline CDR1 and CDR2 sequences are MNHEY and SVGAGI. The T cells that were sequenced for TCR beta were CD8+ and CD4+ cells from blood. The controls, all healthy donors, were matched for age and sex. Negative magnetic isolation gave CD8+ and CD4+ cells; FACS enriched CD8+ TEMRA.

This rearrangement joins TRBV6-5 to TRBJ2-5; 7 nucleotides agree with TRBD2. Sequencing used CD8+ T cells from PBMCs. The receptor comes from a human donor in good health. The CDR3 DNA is TGTGCCAGCAGTTACTCGTCTAGCGGACAAGAGACCCAGTACTTC. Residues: CASSYSSSGQETQYF.